This is a list of T cell receptor beta chains from one sample in a study of T cells expressing NK-cell markers. TCRdb reprocessed the 5' RACE reads and keeps a single row for each CDR3 protein, giving no DNA. Its table records roughly 300,000 distinct CDR3 sequences. Material: blood T cells: a sorted CD56 or NKG2C T cell subset, CD4+ or CD8+ T cells, or bulk PBMC T cells (not recorded which). Receptor source: a woman aged 18 to 69 in good health. Both conserved end residues are part of each CDR3.

CSARFGKGLAGGPYEQYF TRBJ2-7 TRBV20-1
CASSKRDEQFF TRBJ2-1 TRBV10-1
CSAPRKTSGRDTGELFF TRBJ2-2 TRBV20-1
CASSRLGGDEQYF TRBJ2-7 TRBV6-1
CASRLLAGGGTGELFF TRBJ2-2 TRBV3-1
CASSYTIQGADTQYF TRBJ2-3 TRBV6-5
CASSSLTRETQYF TRBJ2-5 TRBV7-8
CASSPPFRGAGQTQYF TRBJ2-5 TRBV18
CASSPGTGGYYEQYF TRBJ2-7 TRBV7-2
CSVGSPWQGGEQYF TRBJ2-7 TRBV29-1
CSARKTHPQETQYF TRBJ2-5 TRBV20-1
CAIGEPGLGLETQYF TRBJ2-5 TRBV10-3
CASSLSPPRPQHF TRBJ1-5 TRBV12-3/TRBV12-4
CASSDLPGRGSTEAFF TRBJ1-1 TRBV6-4
CSASRGTYMNTEAFF TRBJ1-1 TRBV20-1
CASSYSPGHSYEQYF TRBJ2-7 TRBV6-2/TRBV6-3
CASDSSGRVYGYTF TRBJ1-2 TRBV6-2/TRBV6-3
CASSLGGDYGYTF TRBJ1-2 TRBV5-4
CASGPDPVAYEQYF TRBJ2-7 TRBV5-1
CASSSQGANYNEQFF TRBJ2-1 TRBV5-1